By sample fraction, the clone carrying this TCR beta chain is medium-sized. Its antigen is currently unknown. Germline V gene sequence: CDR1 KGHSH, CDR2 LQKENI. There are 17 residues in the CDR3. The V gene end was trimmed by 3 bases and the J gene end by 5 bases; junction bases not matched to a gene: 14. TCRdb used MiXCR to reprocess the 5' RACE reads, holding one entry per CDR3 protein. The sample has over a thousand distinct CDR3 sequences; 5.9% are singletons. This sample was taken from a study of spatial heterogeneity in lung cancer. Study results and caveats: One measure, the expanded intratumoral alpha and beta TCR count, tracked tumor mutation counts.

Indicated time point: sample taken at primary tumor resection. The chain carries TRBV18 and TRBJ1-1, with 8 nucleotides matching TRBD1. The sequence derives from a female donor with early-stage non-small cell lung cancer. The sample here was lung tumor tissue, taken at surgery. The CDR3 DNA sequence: TGTGCCAGCTCACCCCCCGGACAGGGTAGGAAGTGGACTGAAGCTTTCTTT. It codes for CASSPPGQGRKWTEAFF.